The clone carrying this TCR beta chain was seen repeatedly, ten times or more. Its target is unknown. This sample is drawn from a study of T cells in Graves' hyperthyroidism and ophthalmopathy. Study in general: Peripheral blood was taken when the disease was first diagnosed, before any treatment began.

Notes on the study in general: Most thyroid clonotypes that were expanded above 0.001 also turned up in blood.

The source of the PBMCs was over 8.5 ml of fresh peripheral blood. Amplification targeted TCR beta CDR3 regions from RNA transcripts. HTBI primers drove first-round RT-PCR of the TCR CDR3. TCRdb re-analysed the multiplex PCR reads in MiXCR, keeping a single row per CDR3 protein. The sample holds some 570,000 distinct CDR3 sequences, 13% to 15% seen once. In germline, CDR1 is KGHSH, CDR2 LQKENI. The CDR3 consists of 12 residues. V was clipped by 3 bases and J by 2 bases, with 4 bases between them. This receptor was obtained from a woman aged 18-30 years with Graves' ophthalmopathy. The chain has TRBV18 and TRBJ2-5; D unclear. Sample: blood. The CDR3 here is CASSPGQETQYF. For the CDR3, the DNA is TGTGCCAGCTCACCCGGACAAGAGACCCAGTACTTC. The complete variable domain, with remaining parts taken from reference TRBV18 and TRBJ2-5, reads NAGVMQNPRHLVRRRGQEARLRCSPMKGHSHVYWYRQLPEEGLKFMVYLQKENIIDESGMPKERFSAEFPKEGPSILRIQQVVRGDSAAYFCASSPGQETQYFGPGTRLLVL.